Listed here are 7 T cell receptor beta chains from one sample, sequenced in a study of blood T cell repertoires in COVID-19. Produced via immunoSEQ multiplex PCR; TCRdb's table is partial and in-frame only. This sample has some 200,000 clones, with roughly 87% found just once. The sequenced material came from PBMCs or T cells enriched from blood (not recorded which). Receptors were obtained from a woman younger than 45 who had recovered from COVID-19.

The CDR3 coding sequence is TGCGCCAGCAGCCAAGATTTGGAGGGAAGTCAGCCCCAGCATTTT. It encodes CASSQDLEGSQPQHF. The chain employs TRBV4-3 and TRBJ1-5; unclear D gene. The CDR3 runs to 15 residues. The ends were cut back, 0 bases at V and 6 bases at J, with 12 bases in the middle. Germline CDR1 is LGHNA and CDR2 is YSLEER.

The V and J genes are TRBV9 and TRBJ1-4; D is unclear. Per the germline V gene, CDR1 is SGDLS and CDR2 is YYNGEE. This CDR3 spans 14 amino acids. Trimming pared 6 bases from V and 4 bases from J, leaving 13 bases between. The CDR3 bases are TGTGCCAGCAATCGTATGGGAGATAATGAAAAACTGTTTTTT. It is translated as CASNRMGDNEKLFF. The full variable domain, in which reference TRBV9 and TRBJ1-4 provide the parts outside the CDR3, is DSGVTQTPKHLITATGQRVTLRCSPRSGDLSVYWYQQSLDQGLQFLIQYYNGEERAKGNILERFSAQQFPDLHSELNLSSLELGDSALYFCASNRMGDNEKLFFGSGTQLSVL.

The chain's CDR3 is CASSTDGGRADTEAFF. For the CDR3, the DNA is TGTGCCAGTAGCACCGATGGGGGCAGGGCGGACACTGAAGCTTTCTTT. The rearrangement uses TRBV19 and TRBJ1-1, with D tentatively TRBD1 (6 bases). Germline loops: CDR1 LNHDA, CDR2 SQIVND (reference sequence). The CDR3 loop spans 16 amino acids. V was clipped by 6 bases and J by 3 bases, with 20 bases between them.

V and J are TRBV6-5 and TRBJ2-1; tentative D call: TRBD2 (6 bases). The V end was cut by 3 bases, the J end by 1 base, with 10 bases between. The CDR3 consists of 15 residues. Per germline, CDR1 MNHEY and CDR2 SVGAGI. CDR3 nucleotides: TGTGCCAGCAGTTATAGTAGCGGTTCCTACAATGAGCAGTTCTTC. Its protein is CASSYSSGSYNEQFF.

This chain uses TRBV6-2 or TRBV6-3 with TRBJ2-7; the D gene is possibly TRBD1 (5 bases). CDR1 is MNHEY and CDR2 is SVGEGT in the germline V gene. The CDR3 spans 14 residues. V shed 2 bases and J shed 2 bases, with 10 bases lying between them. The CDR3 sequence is CASSYGYRTYEQYF. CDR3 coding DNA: TGTGCCAGCAGTTACGGGTACAGGACCTACGAGCAGTACTTC.

CDR3 sequence: CASSIKAGHYNSPLHF. CDR3 in DNA: TGTGCCAGTAGTATTAAAGCGGGACATTATAATTCACCCCTCCACTTT. The rearrangement joins TRBV19 to TRBJ1-6; D may be TRBD1 (6 bases). Germline CDR1 LNHDA, CDR2 SQIVND (reference sequence). Trimming stripped 3 bases from V and 4 bases from J, with 13 bases between. The CDR3 is 16 residues long.

As DNA, the CDR3 is TGTGCCAGCAGCGAGGGCAGACGGACTGAAGCTTTCTTT. Amino acid sequence: CASSEGRRTEAFF. The chain recombines TRBV14 with TRBJ1-1; D gene uncertain. This CDR3 is 13 amino acids long. Germline assignment: CDR1 SGHDN and CDR2 FVKESK. With 5 bases removed from V and 5 bases from J, the gap between germline ends came to 12 bases.